Listed below are T cell receptor beta chains from one sample, sequenced in a study of shared clonotypes between healthy human individuals. The repertoire was sequenced with immunoSEQ multiplex PCR; TCRdb's copy has only in-frame clones and lacks some. Seen here are under 2,500,000 clones, approximately 95% observed once, and the top ten hold about 0.13%. What was sequenced was naive CD4+ T cells sorted from blood. These receptors came from a man aged 18 to 29 in good health. Both conserved end residues are part of each CDR3. The order of the fields is V gene, D gene, J gene, clone size, CDR3 protein, CDR3 DNA. A D gene is named only where the DNA matches it firmly. Clone size is shown for a subset of rows, as once, few, many or a class of expanded clone.

TRBV6-5	NA	TRBJ2-7	NA	CASSRGDLFYEQYF	TGTGCCAGCAGCCGAGGGGACTTGTTCTACGAGCAGTACTTC
TRBV5-4	TRBD1	TRBJ2-4	NA	CASSLSSGQGDIQYF	TGTGCCAGCAGCTTGTCTTCAGGACAGGGGGACATTCAGTACTTC
TRBV6-5	TRBD1	TRBJ1-5	NA	CASSRDSLVPQHF	TGTGCCAGCTCTCGGGACAGCTTAGTGCCCCAGCATTTT
TRBV7-8	TRBD2	TRBJ2-7	NA	CASSLAVLAGSYEQYF	TGTGCCAGCAGCTTAGCGGTTTTAGCGGGTAGCTACGAGCAGTACTTC
TRBV27	TRBD1	TRBJ1-2	once	CASRPTTGGWGGYTF	TGTGCCAGCAGACCTACGACAGGGGGTTGGGGGGGCTACACCTTC
TRBV6-6	TRBD2	TRBJ2-5	NA	CASSTRGAQYF	TGTGCCAGCAGTACGCGGGGGGCCCAGTACTTC
TRBV28	NA	TRBJ2-5	NA	CASSLVGGRTQYF	TGTGCCAGCAGTTTAGTTGGAGGTCGGACCCAGTACTTC
TRBV6-5	TRBD1	TRBJ1-2	NA	CASRNGQGNGYTF	TGTGCCAGCAGGAACGGACAGGGCAATGGCTACACCTTC
TRBV21-1	NA	TRBJ2-7	once	CASSRRSRYEQYF	TGTGCCAGTAGCCGTCGGAGTAGGTACGAGCAGTACTTC
TRBV25-1	TRBD1	TRBJ2-3	NA	CASRTGGRITKTDTQYF	TGTGCCAGCAGAACAGGGGGCAGGATCACAAAGACAGATACGCAGTATTTT
TRBV5-4	TRBD1	TRBJ2-5	NA	CASSLTGTGGQETQYF	TGTGCCAGCAGCCTAACCGGGACAGGGGGGCAAGAGACCCAGTACTTC